Listed below are T cell receptor beta chains from one sample, sequenced in a study of shared clonotypes between healthy human individuals. Libraries were prepared by immunoSEQ multiplex PCR; TCRdb keeps only in-frame clonotypes and omits some of them. The data hold hundreds of thousands of clones, with less than 85% observed a single time. The source material was memory CD4+ T cells sorted from blood. Every receptor here comes from a woman under 40 in good health. The conserved cysteine and the conserved F or W are not part of the CDR3 here. The order of the fields is J gene, clone size, V gene, CDR3 protein. Not every row has a clone size; where given, it reads once, few, many or a size class.

J gene: TRBJ2-7
clone size: -
V gene: TRBV19
CDR3 protein: ASSIYSGSSYEQY

J gene: TRBJ2-1
clone size: few
V gene: TRBV5-6
CDR3 protein: ASSVAGVTSYNEQF

J gene: TRBJ1-5
clone size: -
V gene: TRBV4-1
CDR3 protein: ASSYKLDQPQH

J gene: TRBJ1-1
clone size: -
V gene: TRBV28
CDR3 protein: ASSLGTGRGEAF

J gene: TRBJ1-5
clone size: -
V gene: TRBV5-6
CDR3 protein: ASSAPGTEDQPQH

J gene: TRBJ2-3
clone size: -
V gene: TRBV6-6
CDR3 protein: ASTSPPADTQY

J gene: TRBJ2-7
clone size: -
V gene: TRBV5-1
CDR3 protein: ASSLGGGSNEQY

J gene: TRBJ2-2
clone size: many
V gene: TRBV27
CDR3 protein: ASRFSGTHTGELF

J gene: TRBJ2-2
clone size: -
V gene: TRBV5-1
CDR3 protein: ASSQQGLGELF

J gene: TRBJ2-4
clone size: -
V gene: TRBV11-3
CDR3 protein: ASSFRASDIQY

J gene: TRBJ2-5
clone size: -
V gene: TRBV10-2
CDR3 protein: ASSEARHRETQY

J gene: TRBJ1-1
clone size: -
V gene: TRBV5-1
CDR3 protein: ASTPSGTANTEAF

J gene: TRBJ2-2
clone size: -
V gene: TRBV18
CDR3 protein: ASSPPSSGSHTGELF

J gene: TRBJ2-3
clone size: -
V gene: TRBV28
CDR3 protein: ASSLHLSGIGDTQY

J gene: TRBJ2-7
clone size: once
V gene: TRBV5-5
CDR3 protein: ASSLGEVSGRPY

J gene: TRBJ1-2
clone size: once
V gene: TRBV7-6
CDR3 protein: ASSLGTGGDYGYT

J gene: TRBJ2-7
clone size: many
V gene: TRBV6-1
CDR3 protein: ASRDKRQNPYEQY

J gene: TRBJ1-1
clone size: few
V gene: TRBV28
CDR3 protein: ASSLGDRGATEAF

J gene: TRBJ2-7
clone size: -
V gene: TRBV28
CDR3 protein: ASSSPTTRSYEQY

J gene: TRBJ2-1
clone size: few
V gene: TRBV5-1
CDR3 protein: ASSLSSGSYNEQF

J gene: TRBJ1-5
clone size: -
V gene: TRBV27
CDR3 protein: ASSARAWGQPQH

J gene: TRBJ2-6
clone size: -
V gene: TRBV2
CDR3 protein: ASKKEGGVTGANVLT

J gene: TRBJ2-7
clone size: -
V gene: TRBV15
CDR3 protein: ATSRDSRRTGRPYEQY

J gene: TRBJ1-2
clone size: many
V gene: TRBV15
CDR3 protein: ATSRDLKIYGYT

J gene: TRBJ2-6
clone size: -
V gene: TRBV19
CDR3 protein: ASSALGSGANVLT

J gene: TRBJ2-3
clone size: -
V gene: TRBV28
CDR3 protein: ASRPWGLAGGPGDTQY

J gene: TRBJ2-2
clone size: -
V gene: TRBV9
CDR3 protein: ASSVGVGLASTGELF

J gene: TRBJ2-2
clone size: -
V gene: TRBV7-8
CDR3 protein: ASSLGPERLAGELF

J gene: TRBJ2-7
clone size: -
V gene: TRBV27
CDR3 protein: ASSLYRPGSDYEQY

J gene: TRBJ1-2
clone size: -
V gene: TRBV28
CDR3 protein: ASTLGVNYGYT

J gene: TRBJ2-7
clone size: -
V gene: TRBV2
CDR3 protein: ASSRLGSNSYEQY

J gene: TRBJ1-4
clone size: -
V gene: TRBV18
CDR3 protein: ASSPAEKLF

J gene: TRBJ1-1
clone size: -
V gene: TRBV6-1
CDR3 protein: ASREPTGDSF

J gene: TRBJ2-7
clone size: -
V gene: TRBV9
CDR3 protein: ASSVGDYYEQY

J gene: TRBJ2-7
clone size: -
V gene: TRBV9
CDR3 protein: ASSVEQPYEQY

J gene: TRBJ2-6
clone size: -
V gene: TRBV19
CDR3 protein: ATSPWTGLSTGANVLT

J gene: TRBJ2-1
clone size: once
V gene: TRBV10-3
CDR3 protein: AIKNLAGEKVRQF

J gene: TRBJ2-2
clone size: -
V gene: TRBV2
CDR3 protein: ASTREGVNTGELF

J gene: TRBJ1-1
clone size: many
V gene: TRBV5-1
CDR3 protein: ASTVPGQGNTEAF

J gene: TRBJ1-3
clone size: few
V gene: TRBV2
CDR3 protein: AQRDWTGDSGNTIY

J gene: TRBJ2-3
clone size: -
V gene: TRBV4-2
CDR3 protein: ASSRILAGVTDTQY